The 13 T cell receptor beta chains below all came from one sample that was sequenced in a study of blood T cell repertoires in COVID-19. TCRdb's copy holds only in-frame clones and misses some; the assay was immunoSEQ multiplex PCR. The data hold tens of thousands of clones, with roughly four fifths observed a single time. Sample: peripheral blood. The receptors come from a woman aged 55-70 years with acute or convalescent COVID-19.

V and J are TRBV11-2 and TRBJ2-7; 7 bases fit TRBD1. Trimming at V came to 5 bases and at J to 7 bases, leaving 11 bases not matched to a gene. CDR1 is SGHAT, CDR2 FQNNGV, per germline. The CDR3 spans 14 residues. The CDR3 nucleotides read TGTGCCAGCAGCCCGATACAGGGGATGAGGGAGCAGTACTTC. It translates to CASSPIQGMREQYF. Full variable domain (missing parts from reference TRBV11-2 and TRBJ2-7): EAGVAQSPRYKIIEKRQSVAFWCNPISGHATLYWYQQILGQGPKLLIQFQNNGVVDDSQLPKDRFSAERLKGVDSTLKIQPAKLEDSAVYLCASSPIQGMREQYFGPGTRLTVT.

This sequence joins TRBV7-8 and TRBJ1-1; D is uncertain. The germline CDR1 and CDR2 sequences are SGHVS and FQNEAQ. Trimming shortened V by 2 bases and J by 0 bases, and 7 bases separated the two germline ends. The CDR3 covers 14 residues. CDR3 DNA sequence: TGTGCCAGCAGCTTATTTGCGATGAACACTGAAGCTTTCTTT. This translates into CASSLFAMNTEAFF. Based on the CDR3 plus reference TRBV7-8 and TRBJ1-1, the full variable domain is GAGVSQSPRYKVAKRGQDVALRCDPISGHVSLFWYQQALGQGPEFLTYFQNEAQLDKSGLPSDRFFAERPEGSVSTLKIQRTQQEDSAVYLCASSLFAMNTEAFFGQGTRLTVV.

The chain uses TRBV6-5 and TRBJ2-7; TRBD2 agrees at 9 bases. Germline assignment: CDR1 MNHEY and CDR2 SVGAGI. V lost 9 bases and J lost 0; bases outside the gene matches: 6. This CDR3 has 14 residues. The CDR3 sequence is CASSTSGFSYEQYF. Here the CDR3 DNA reads TGTGCCAGTTCGACTAGCGGATTCTCCTACGAGCAGTACTTC.

The chain joins TRBV18 to TRBJ2-7; 12 bases map to TRBD2. From germline, CDR1 is KGHSH and CDR2 LQKENI. Losses at the gene ends were 6 bases for V and 5 bases for J; bases not matched to a gene: 11. The CDR3 sequence is 16 residues long. CDR3 in amino acids: CASSPRGLAGGNEQYF. DNA of the CDR3: TGTGCCAGCTCCCCTCGGGGCCTAGCGGGAGGGAACGAGCAGTACTTC.

This clone was recorded a few times. This sequence joins TRBV18 and TRBJ2-1; maybe TRBD2 (6 bases). The CDR3 is 13 amino acids. Trimming removed 5 bases at V and 10 bases at J, with 15 bases between. Per the germline V gene, CDR1 is KGHSH and CDR2 is LQKENI. CDR3 DNA sequence: TGTGCCAGCTCAGTACAGGAGGGTTTAGAGCAGTTCTTC. It is translated as CASSVQEGLEQFF.

The chain has TRBV2 and TRBJ2-3, with a weak D call TRBD2 (6 bases). Trimming removed 7 bases at V and 4 bases at J, with 15 bases between. This CDR3 contains 14 residues. Looked up from germline, CDR1 is SNHLY and CDR2 is FYNNEI. The CDR3 region is CASITGLVSDTQYF. The CDR3 nucleotides are TGTGCCAGCATCACGGGACTGGTATCAGATACGCAGTATTTT.

This chain connects TRBV14 to TRBJ2-3, with unresolved D. V lost 2 bases and J lost 4, with 10 bases in between. The germline V gene has CDR1 SGHDN and CDR2 FVKESK. This CDR3 has 14 residues. CDR3 nucleotide sequence: TGTGCCAGCAGCCAAAGTCGCTCGGCAGATACGCAGTATTTT. This gives the protein CASSQSRSADTQYF.

The gene calls are TRBV4-1 and TRBJ1-5; 12 positions match TRBD1. CDR1 and CDR2 (germline): MGHRA, YSYEKL. This CDR3 is built from 19 residues. V shed 1 base and J 6 bases; nucleotides not matched to a gene: 13. The CDR3 loop reads CASSQVPGQGASVGQPQHF. The CDR3 region has the DNA TGCGCCAGCAGCCAAGTACCGGGACAGGGGGCATCGGTGGGTCAGCCCCAGCATTTT.

The chain joins TRBV11-3 to TRBJ2-3; TRBD2 agrees at 13 bases. The V and J ends lost 2 bases and 3 bases, in that order; junction bases with no gene match: 11. CDR1 and CDR2 from the germline V gene are SGHNT and YENEEA. CDR3 length equals 19 residues. DNA for the CDR3: TGTGCCAGCAGCTTATGGTATCGGACTAGCGGGAGAATGACAGATACGCAGTATTTT. Translating it yields CASSLWYRTSGRMTDTQYF.

The chain carries TRBV4-2 and TRBJ2-1; D might be TRBD2 (5 bases). CDR1 is LGHNA and CDR2 is YNFKEQ in the germline V gene. The CDR3 is 17 residues long. V lost 0 bases, J lost 0 bases, and 12 bases lay in between. CDR3 in amino acids: CASSQDIPSLSYNEQFF. The CDR3 DNA reads TGTGCCAGCAGCCAAGATATCCCTAGCCTCTCCTACAATGAGCAGTTCTTC.

The chain carries TRBV28 and TRBJ1-2; TRBD1 aligns across 9 bases. Germline V lookup: CDR1 MDHEN, CDR2 SYDVKM. J gave up 8 bases and V 5 bases, and 9 bases lay outside the gene matches. This CDR3 contains 14 residues. CDR3 protein: CASSGRTGGGGYTF. In DNA, the CDR3 is TGTGCCAGCAGTGGCCGAACAGGGGGCGGGGGCTACACCTTC.

This CDR3 reads CASSPKRGGPEAFF. CDR3 sequence (DNA): TGTGCCAGCAGCCCTAAAAGGGGGGGACCTGAAGCTTTCTTT. The chain is built from TRBV7-8 and TRBJ1-1; possible D gene TRBD1, 6 bases. The CDR3 runs to 14 residues. Germline lookup yields CDR1 SGHVS and CDR2 FQNEAQ. The V gene lost 5 bases and the J gene lost 6 bases, with 16 bases spanning the gap.

The chain combines TRBV7-8 with TRBJ1-1; no clear D. Germline V gene lookup returns CDR1 SGHVS and CDR2 FQNEAQ. V shed 2 bases and J shed 1 base, with 5 bases lying between them. The CDR3 has 13 residues. In DNA, the CDR3 is TGTGCCAGCAGCTTACACAGGAACACTGAAGCTTTCTTT. Its translation is CASSLHRNTEAFF.